Following are 6 T cell receptor beta chains from one sample sequenced in a study of Graves' ophthalmopathy and Graves' hyperthyroidism. Scientists amplified the TCR beta CDR3 regions from RNA transcripts. The first-round RT-PCR employed HTBI primers together with the Qiagen OneStep RT-PCR kit. A multiplex PCR was then performed as the second round. A single record per CDR3 protein comes from TCRdb applying MiXCR to the multiplex PCR reads. The table records over a million distinct CDR3 sequences, 35% to 40% of them present only once. Sequencing used peripheral blood or thyroid tissue (not recorded which). These receptors came from an adult man with Graves' hyperthyroidism.

This clonotype was counted many times. The chain links TRBV20-1 to TRBJ1-6; no reliable D call. The CDR3 sequence is 13 residues long. Trimming left V 3 bases short and J 10 bases short, with 13 bases between. Germline assignment: CDR1 DFQATT and CDR2 SNEGSKA (reference sequence). CDR3 loop: CSARMPAGSPLHF. The CDR3 nucleotides read TGCAGTGCTAGGATGCCGGCCGGCTCACCCCTCCACTTT.

The chain employs TRBV4-3 and TRBJ2-5; D is possibly TRBD2 (6 bases). The CDR3 sequence is 15 residues long. Germline V gene lookup returns CDR1 LGHNA and CDR2 YSLEER. V was pared by 1 base and J by 9 bases, with 18 bases between. CDR3 loop: CASSQAVAGHQPQYF. CDR3 sequence (DNA): TGCGCCAGCAGCCAAGCGGTGGCGGGGCATCAGCCCCAGTACTTC.

This clonotype was counted at least ten times. CDR3 sequence reads: CASSEVLRGGKLFF. CDR3 coding DNA: TGCGCCAGCAGCGAGGTCCTGCGGGGTGGAAAACTGTTTTTT. V is TRBV5-1 and J is TRBJ1-4, with D unresolved. The germline V and J ends were trimmed by 4 bases and 10 bases, with 17 bases remaining between them. CDR3 length: 14 residues. The germline V gene encodes CDR1 SGHRS and CDR2 YFSETQ.

This clonotype was seen a few times. The chain uses TRBV4-3 and TRBJ2-7; a weak D match, TRBD2 (7 bases). The germline V and J ends were trimmed by 1 base and 3 bases, with 10 bases remaining between them. This CDR3 is 14 amino acids long. Germline CDR1 and CDR2: LGHNA and YSLEER. CDR3 protein: CASSQGEGDYEQYF. The CDR3 coding sequence is TGCGCCAGCAGCCAAGGGGAGGGGGACTACGAGCAGTACTTC.

This clonotype showed up just a few times. As DNA, the CDR3 is TGCAGTGCTAGCACGTCTCACGAGCAGTACTTC. Its protein product is CSASTSHEQYF. The gene calls are TRBV20-1 and TRBJ2-7; D remains ambiguous. Germline CDR1 reads DFQATT; CDR2 reads SNEGSKA (reference sequence). V lost 3 bases and J 5 bases, leaving 8 bases between the germline ends. The CDR3 sequence is 11 residues long.

The J gene is TRBJ1-5, the V gene TRBV20-1, with 7 bases fitting TRBD1. Germline values: CDR1 DFQATT, CDR2 SNEGSKA (reference sequence). Unmatched junction bases numbered 12, after V lost 1 base and J lost 6 bases. The length of the CDR3 is 16 residues. The CDR3 DNA follows: TGCAGTGCTAGAGCCCTCCGACAGGGCTGGGGTCAGCCCCAGCATTTT. Its protein is CSARALRQGWGQPQHF.